The 19 T cell receptor beta chains presented below share a single source sample, sequenced in a study of OX40 agonist ivuxolimab in advanced cancers. Assay used: immunoSEQ multiplex PCR; TCRdb lists only in-frame clones, some missing. This table has some 130,000 clones, approximately 90% appearing once. Sequences were derived from CD4+ or CD8+ T cells sorted from blood, sampled in a trial of the OX40 agonist ivuxolimab. The receptors come from an adult with an advanced solid tumor such as melanoma, head and neck, liver or kidney cancer.

The chain employs TRBV19 and TRBJ1-1, with a possible D match to TRBD1 (6 bases). Trimming took 5 bases from V and 1 from J, leaving 8 bases between them. CDR3 size: 13 residues. CDR1 is LNHDA and CDR2 is SQIVND in the germline V gene (reference sequence). CDR3 loop: CASSGGANTEAFF. The CDR3 DNA reads as TGTGCCAGTAGTGGGGGGGCGAACACTGAAGCTTTCTTT.

The chain joins TRBV7-2 to TRBJ2-1; 10 nucleotides match TRBD2. This CDR3 is 15 amino acids long. V lost 4 bases and J lost 4; bases outside the gene matches: 4. The germline V gene has CDR1 SGHTA and CDR2 FQGNSA. In nucleotides, the CDR3 is TGTGCCAGCAGCTCCAAGCGGGGGGGGTACAATGAGCAGTTCTTC. Its protein is CASSSKRGGYNEQFF.

The V and J genes are TRBV7-3 and TRBJ2-3; the match to TRBD2 covers 12 bases. This CDR3 is 16 amino acids long. V was clipped by 6 bases and J by 2 bases; unmatched bases: 6. Germline V gene data show CDR1 as SGHTA and CDR2 as FQGTGA. The CDR3 bases are TGTGCCAGCAGTAGCCGGACTAGCGGGGCCACAGATACGCAGTATTTT. Translating gives CASSSRTSGATDTQYF.

V usage is TRBV27 and J usage is TRBJ2-3; D is possibly TRBD2 (5 bases). The CDR3 length is 13 residues. CDR1 and CDR2 from the germline V gene are MNHEY and SMNVEV (reference sequence). Trimming pared 3 bases from V and 8 bases from J, leaving 12 bases between. The CDR3 spells CASSLEVRATQYF. For the CDR3, the DNA is TGTGCCAGCAGTTTGGAGGTGAGGGCTACGCAGTATTTT.

The V call is TRBV19, the J call TRBJ1-1; D not resolved. This CDR3 comprises 13 residues. Germline CDR1 LNHDA, CDR2 SQIVND (reference sequence). The germline V and J ends were trimmed by 3 bases and 3 bases, with 8 bases remaining between them. The CDR3 bases are TGTGCCAGTAGTATTGTGGGTTACACTGAAGCTTTCTTT. Protein product: CASSIVGYTEAFF.

The chain links TRBV6-6 to TRBJ1-1; D is possibly TRBD1 (6 bases). With 6 bases removed from V and 0 bases from J, the gap between germline ends came to 11 bases. The CDR3 has 14 residues. Germline lookup yields CDR1 MNHNY and CDR2 SVGAGI (reference sequence). CDR3: CASRMDSMNTEAFF. The CDR3 bases are TGTGCCAGCAGGATGGACAGTATGAACACTGAAGCTTTCTTT.

The chain carries TRBV18 and TRBJ2-1, with TRBD2 as a possible D gene (6 bases). Trimming took off 3 bases at V and 10 bases at J, with 13 bases between the two ends. Germline lookup yields CDR1 KGHSH and CDR2 LQKENI. The CDR3 has 13 residues. Written as DNA, the CDR3 is TGTGCCAGCTCACCCCCGGTGGAGGGGGAGCAGTTCTTC. This gives the protein CASSPPVEGEQFF.

The chain couples TRBV2 to TRBJ1-6, with D unclear. Germline V gives CDR1 SNHLY, CDR2 FYNNEI. This CDR3 comprises 15 residues. V gave up 8 bases and J gave up 7 bases, with 18 bases separating them. The chain's CDR3 is CASDGGVTRNSPLHF. For the CDR3, the DNA is TGTGCCAGCGATGGTGGGGTAACACGAAATTCACCCCTCCACTTT.

The V call is TRBV7-3, the J call TRBJ2-7; 11 bases fit TRBD2. The CDR3 loop spans 14 amino acids. Trimming took 5 bases from V and 3 from J; bases not matched to a gene: 3. Germline values: CDR1 SGHTA, CDR2 FQGTGA. The CDR3 sequence is CASSRTSGFYEQYF. For the CDR3, the DNA is TGTGCCAGCAGCAGGACTAGCGGGTTCTACGAGCAGTACTTC.

The chain carries TRBV28 and TRBJ1-2; D is unclear. This CDR3 has 15 amino acids. V was trimmed by 7 bases and J by 4 bases, leaving 19 bases between them. Germline CDR1 reads MDHEN; CDR2 reads SYDVKM. The CDR3 coding sequence is TGTGCCAGCACCTCGGCGGGAGTGGGCTTCTATGGCTACACCTTC. As protein: CASTSAGVGFYGYTF.

The chain couples TRBV5-4 to TRBJ1-6, with 9 bases matching TRBD1. With 3 bases clipped from V and 7 bases from J, the junction kept 2 bases outside the gene matches. The CDR3 sequence is 14 residues long. The V gene's germline CDR1 is SGHNT and CDR2 YYREEE (reference sequence). The CDR3 nucleotides are TGTGCCAGCAGCTGGGACAGGGAAAATTCACCCCTCCACTTT. It codes for CASSWDRENSPLHF.

The rearrangement joins TRBV4-3 to TRBJ1-4; the match to TRBD1 covers 11 bases. The CDR3 runs to 17 residues. J gave up 8 bases and V 3 bases, and 11 bases lay outside the gene matches. Germline loops: CDR1 LGHNA, CDR2 YSLEER. The CDR3 DNA sequence: TGCGCCAGCAGCCACGGAGGAGGGACAGGGGGACGGGAAAAACTGTTTTTT. Translation gives CASSHGGGTGGREKLFF.

CDR3 residues: CASSETGTSGADTQYF. CDR3 coding DNA: TGTGCCAGCAGTGAAACCGGGACTAGCGGGGCAGATACGCAGTATTTT. V is TRBV9 and J is TRBJ2-3, with 13 bases matching TRBD2. Germline CDR1 and CDR2: SGDLS and YYNGEE. The ends lost 5 bases at V and 4 bases at J; junction bases unmatched: 7. The CDR3 length is 16 residues.

This clone showed up just once. This chain links TRBV29-1 with TRBJ1-3; D not certain. The CDR3 spans 13 residues. Per germline, CDR1 SQVTM and CDR2 ANQGSEA. Trimming removed 6 bases at V and 1 base at J, with 10 bases between. This CDR3 reads CSVLTESGNTIYF. The CDR3 DNA is TGCAGCGTCTTGACGGAATCTGGAAACACCATATATTTT.

The genes are TRBV29-1 and TRBJ1-1; a weak D match, TRBD1 (6 bases). V lost 3 bases and J 5 bases, leaving 10 bases between the germline ends. Germline CDR1 and CDR2: SQVTM and ANQGSEA. This CDR3 contains 12 residues. The CDR3 DNA reads as TGCAGCGTTGAGTGGGGGCGGACTGAAGCTTTCTTT. Residues: CSVEWGRTEAFF.

This clone has only one observation. V usage is TRBV6-5 and J usage is TRBJ2-7; D is ambiguous. Between the trimmed V and J ends, which lost 6 bases and 4 bases, there was a span of 13 bases. The CDR3 is 13 residues long. The germline V gene encodes CDR1 MNHEY and CDR2 SVGAGI. CDR3 nucleotide sequence: TGTGCCAGCAGCCGCTCCGACCGTTACGAGCAGTACTTC. Amino acid sequence: CASSRSDRYEQYF.

The J gene is TRBJ2-4, the V gene TRBV5-4; TRBD2 matches at 8 bases. J was trimmed by 12 bases and V by 4 bases; bases with no gene match: 12. The CDR3 covers 14 residues. Germline V CDR1 and CDR2: SGHNT, YYREEE (reference sequence). The CDR3: CASSLEGDSGDQYF. For the CDR3, the DNA is TGTGCCAGCAGCCTGGAGGGCGATAGCGGGGATCAGTACTTC.

The chain uses TRBV27 and TRBJ2-2; TRBD1 matches 7 bases. CDR1 MNHEY and CDR2 SMNVEV come from the germline V gene (reference sequence). The CDR3 runs 16 residues. V shed 4 bases and J 0 bases; nucleotides not matched to a gene: 5. The CDR3: CASSSLTGANTGELFF. The CDR3 nucleotides read TGTGCCAGCAGTTCATTAACAGGGGCGAACACCGGGGAGCTGTTTTTT.

V is TRBV27 and J is TRBJ1-1; D call uncertain. The CDR3 runs to 14 residues. Trimming left V 6 bases short and J 3 bases short, with 14 bases between. In germline, CDR1 is MNHEY, CDR2 SMNVEV (reference sequence). The CDR3 loop reads CASSWRGIDTEAFF. The CDR3 DNA follows: TGTGCCAGCAGCTGGAGAGGCATCGACACTGAAGCTTTCTTT.